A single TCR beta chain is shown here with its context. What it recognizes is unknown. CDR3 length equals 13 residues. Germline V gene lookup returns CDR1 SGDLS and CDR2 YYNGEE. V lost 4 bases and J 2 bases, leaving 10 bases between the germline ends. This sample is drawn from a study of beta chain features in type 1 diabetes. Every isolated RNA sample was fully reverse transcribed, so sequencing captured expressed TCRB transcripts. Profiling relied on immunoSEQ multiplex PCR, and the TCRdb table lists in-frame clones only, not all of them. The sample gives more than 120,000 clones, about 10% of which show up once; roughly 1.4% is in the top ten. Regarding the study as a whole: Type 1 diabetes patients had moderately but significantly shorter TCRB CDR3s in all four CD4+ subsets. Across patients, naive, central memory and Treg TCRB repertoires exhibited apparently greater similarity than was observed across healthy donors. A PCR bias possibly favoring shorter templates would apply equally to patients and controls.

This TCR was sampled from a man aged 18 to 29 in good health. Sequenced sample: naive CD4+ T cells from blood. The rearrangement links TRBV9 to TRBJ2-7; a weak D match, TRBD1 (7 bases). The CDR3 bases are TGTGCCAGCAGCCGCGGGACAGCCTACGAGCAGTACTTC. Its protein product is CASSRGTAYEQYF.